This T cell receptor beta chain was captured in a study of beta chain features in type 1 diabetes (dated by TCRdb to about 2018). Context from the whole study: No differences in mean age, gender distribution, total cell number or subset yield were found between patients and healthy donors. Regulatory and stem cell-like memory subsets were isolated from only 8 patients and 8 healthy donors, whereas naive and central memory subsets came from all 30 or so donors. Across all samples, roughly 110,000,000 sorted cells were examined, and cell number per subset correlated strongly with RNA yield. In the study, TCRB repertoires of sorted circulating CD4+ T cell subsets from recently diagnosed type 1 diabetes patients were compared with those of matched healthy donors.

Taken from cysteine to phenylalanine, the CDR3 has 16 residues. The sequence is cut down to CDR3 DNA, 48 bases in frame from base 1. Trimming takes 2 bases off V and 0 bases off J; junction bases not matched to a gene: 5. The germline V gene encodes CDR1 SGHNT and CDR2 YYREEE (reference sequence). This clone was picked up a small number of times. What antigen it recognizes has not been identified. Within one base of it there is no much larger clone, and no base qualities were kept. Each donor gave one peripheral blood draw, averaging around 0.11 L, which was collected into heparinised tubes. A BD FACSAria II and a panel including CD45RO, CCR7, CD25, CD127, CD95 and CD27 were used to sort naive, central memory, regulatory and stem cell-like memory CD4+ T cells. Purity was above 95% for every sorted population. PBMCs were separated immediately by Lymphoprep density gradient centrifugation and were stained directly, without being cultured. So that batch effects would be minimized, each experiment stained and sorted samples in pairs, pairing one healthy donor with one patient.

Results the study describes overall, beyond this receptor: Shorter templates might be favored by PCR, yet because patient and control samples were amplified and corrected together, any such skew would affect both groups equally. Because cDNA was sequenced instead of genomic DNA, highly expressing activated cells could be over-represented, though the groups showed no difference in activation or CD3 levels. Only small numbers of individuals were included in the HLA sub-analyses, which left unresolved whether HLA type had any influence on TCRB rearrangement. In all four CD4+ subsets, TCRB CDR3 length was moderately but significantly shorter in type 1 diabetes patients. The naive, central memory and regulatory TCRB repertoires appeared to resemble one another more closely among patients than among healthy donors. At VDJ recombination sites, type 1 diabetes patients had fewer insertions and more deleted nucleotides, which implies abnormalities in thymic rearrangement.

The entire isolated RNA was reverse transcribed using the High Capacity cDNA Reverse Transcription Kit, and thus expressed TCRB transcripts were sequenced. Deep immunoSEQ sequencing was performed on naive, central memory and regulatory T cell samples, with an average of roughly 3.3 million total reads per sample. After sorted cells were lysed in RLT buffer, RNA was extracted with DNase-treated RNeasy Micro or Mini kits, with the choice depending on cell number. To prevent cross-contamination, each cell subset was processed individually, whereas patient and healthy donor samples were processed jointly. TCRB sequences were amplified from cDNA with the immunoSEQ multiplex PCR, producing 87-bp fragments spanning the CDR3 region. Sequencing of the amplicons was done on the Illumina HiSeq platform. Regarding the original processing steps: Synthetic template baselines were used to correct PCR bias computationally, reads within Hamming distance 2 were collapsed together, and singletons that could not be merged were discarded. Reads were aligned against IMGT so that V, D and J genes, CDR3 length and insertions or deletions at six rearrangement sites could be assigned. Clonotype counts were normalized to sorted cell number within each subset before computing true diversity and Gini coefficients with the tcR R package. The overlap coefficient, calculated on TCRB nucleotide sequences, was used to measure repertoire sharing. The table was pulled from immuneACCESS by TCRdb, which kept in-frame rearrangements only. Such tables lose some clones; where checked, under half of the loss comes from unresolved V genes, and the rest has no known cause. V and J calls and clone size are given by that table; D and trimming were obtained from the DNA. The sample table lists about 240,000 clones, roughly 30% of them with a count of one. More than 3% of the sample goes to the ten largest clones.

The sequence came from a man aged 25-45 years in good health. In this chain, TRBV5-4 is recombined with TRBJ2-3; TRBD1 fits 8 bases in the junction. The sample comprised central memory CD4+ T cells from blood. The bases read TGTGCCAGCAGCTTCGACAGGGGATTGAGCACAGATACGCAGTATTTT. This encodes CASSFDRGLSTDTQYF.